This T cell receptor (beta chain) was sequenced in a study of metastatic and nonmetastatic thyroid tumors. By share, this clone counts as medium-sized. TCRdb re-clonotyped the PCR reads through MiXCR. The sample has tens of thousands of clones, approximately 25% seen once. None of the patients had undergone any treatment ahead of thyroid surgery. V dropped 2 bases and J dropped 4; count of bases not matched to a gene: 3. The germline CDR1 and CDR2 sequences are MNHNS and SASEGT. The CDR3 length is 15 residues. The chain combines TRBV6-1 with TRBJ2-1, with 9 bases matching TRBD2. Sequencing was performed on blood. The sequence was obtained from a female donor with papillary thyroid cancer or a benign thyroid nodule (not recorded which). Some clones in this sample may be carry-over from other donors' samples. The CDR3 loop reads CASSEMAGGYNEQFF. The CDR3 DNA reads TGTGCCAGCAGTGAAATGGCGGGAGGGTACAATGAGCAGTTCTTC.